The 7 T cell receptor beta chains reported below all come from one sample, sequenced in a study of OX40 agonist ivuxolimab in advanced cancers. TCRdb keeps only in-frame clones here, not all; method: immunoSEQ multiplex PCR. The sample lists around 80,000 clones, more than 85% seen once, with approximately 0.99% in the top ten. The sample was CD4+ or CD8+ T cells sorted from blood, taken in a trial of the OX40 agonist ivuxolimab. These receptors were collected from an adult with an advanced solid tumor such as melanoma, head and neck, liver or kidney cancer.

This chain connects TRBV30 to TRBJ1-1; no firm D call. Germline assignment: CDR1 GTSNPN and CDR2 SVGIG (reference sequence). V was pared by 7 bases and J by 1 base, with 13 bases between. The CDR3 is 13 residues long. In nucleotides, the CDR3 is TGTGCCTTACGACCCGGACCGAACACTGAAGCTTTCTTT. Protein sequence: CALRPGPNTEAFF.

The chain carries TRBV7-9 and TRBJ2-7; 9 nucleotides agree with TRBD1. The CDR3 runs 17 residues. CDR1 and CDR2 from the germline V gene are SEHNR and FQNEAQ (reference sequence). V trimming: 5 bases; J trimming: 5 bases; junction bases outside the gene matches: 16. The CDR3 reads CASSKGIRDRDPHEQYF. In DNA form, the CDR3 reads TGTGCCAGCAGCAAAGGAATCCGGGACAGGGACCCCCACGAGCAGTACTTC.

The J gene is TRBJ2-1, the V gene TRBV5-8, with TRBD2 matching over 11 bases. The J segment lost 4 bases and the V segment lost 3 bases, leaving 3 bases of the junction unmatched. Per germline, CDR1 SGHTS and CDR2 YDEGEE. This CDR3 is 15 amino acids long. In nucleotides, the CDR3 is TGTGCCAGCAGCTCGGGACTAGCGGTATACAATGAGCAGTTCTTC. It encodes CASSSGLAVYNEQFF.

This clone was recorded only once. This chain links TRBV6-5 with TRBJ2-7; D call uncertain. Germline values: CDR1 MNHEY, CDR2 SVGAGI. V lost 7 bases and J lost 3, with 13 bases in between. This CDR3 is 13 amino acids long. CDR3 amino acids: CASMNRNDYEQYF. The CDR3 DNA sequence: TGTGCCAGCATGAACCGAAACGACTACGAGCAGTACTTC.

This chain uses TRBV10-1 with TRBJ2-2, with TRBD1 as a possible D gene (5 bases). The CDR3 sequence is 13 residues long. CDR1 is WNHNN and CDR2 is SYGVQD in the germline V gene (reference sequence). V was pared by 2 bases and J by 7 bases, with 8 bases between. This CDR3 is CASSERGDGELFF. The CDR3, as DNA: TGCGCCAGCAGTGAGAGGGGCGACGGGGAGCTGTTTTTT.

The rearrangement joins TRBV6-5 to TRBJ1-1; D call uncertain. Germline values: CDR1 MNHEY, CDR2 SVGAGI. Trimming shortened V by 0 bases and J by 0 bases, and 8 bases separated the two germline ends. This CDR3 region has 15 residues. This chain's CDR3 is CASSYSSDLNTEAFF. DNA for the CDR3: TGTGCCAGCAGTTACTCCTCGGACCTGAACACTGAAGCTTTCTTT.

This chain joins TRBV6-1 and TRBJ2-7; 8 nucleotides align to TRBD1. Germline CDR1 MNHNS, CDR2 SASEGT. The CDR3 extends over 15 amino acids. V gave up 11 bases and J gave up 3 bases; unmatched junction bases: 15. The CDR3 region has the DNA TGTGCCGGCACCCTTTCAGGGGGCCTTGGCTACGAGCAGTACTTC. Protein: CAGTLSGGLGYEQYF.